This TCR beta chain emerged from a study of neurological immune-mediated disorders (dated by TCRdb to the late 2010s). Turning to the overall study: The study compared peripheral blood TCR-beta repertoires of HTLV-I-associated myelopathy (HAM/TSP) patients, multiple sclerosis patients and healthy controls using UMI-based sequencing. Alongside PBMC samples, the set of more than 80 TCR-beta libraries contained longitudinal samples, technical triplicates, and paired CD4+ and CD8+ T-cell subsets that had been sorted. The cohort included 60 to 70 subjects: approximately 14 with HAM/TSP, some 34 with multiple sclerosis, and around 20 healthy controls.

The healthy controls were volunteers from blood banks in Maryland, USA. Unsorted PBMC libraries were generated from 2 million PBMCs stored in RNAlater at -80 °C until RNA extraction. Peripheral blood underwent Ficoll-Hypaque density gradient centrifugation to isolate PBMCs, which were then cryopreserved in liquid nitrogen. This clonotype was recorded many times. No cognate antigen has been identified for it. One base away there is no much larger clone; base qualities are not given. cDNA was synthesized by template-switch 5'RACE using a primer carrying a 10-nucleotide random unique molecular identifier by which each TCR transcript was tagged. Every sequencing run covered 15-18 subjects and yielded more than 170 million TCR-beta sequences. Total RNA was extracted with the RNeasy kit. Using the KAPA Real-time Library Amplification kit, TCR-beta VDJ regions were amplified with primers for the TCR constant region and the 5'RACE anchor. A first PCR added sample indexes and Illumina adaptors, after which a second PCR increased the library yield. After Ampure bead purification, the TCR product of roughly 650 bp was size-selected on a 2% E-gel SizeSelection system. Before pooling, library quality was assessed on a Bioanalyzer, concentration was determined with Qubit, and library quantification was performed with the Kapa Library Quantification kit. An Illumina HiSeq 2500 was used to sequence the libraries paired-end at 2 x 150 bp. To increase sequence diversity, about 25-31% phiX was spiked into each library pool. Processing in the source paper ran as follows. Quality-filtered reads were processed with the UMI-based MiGEC pipeline, and over 75% of raw TCR sequences were removed by the MiGEC pipeline during error correction. IMGT germline references were used for aligning VDJ genes, and each clonotype was defined as a unique CDR3 amino acid sequence together with its V-J genes. Clonal expansion, Shannon diversity and CDR3 relatedness were evaluated with VDJtools (CalcPairwiseDistances, ClusterSamples), while phylogenetic trees were built in CLCbio workbench. Expanded clones were defined as having at least 8 unique UMIs, based on coefficient-of-variation modelling across technical triplicates. TCRdb reprocessing: public reads trimmed at Q25 with fastp, clones called with MiXCR, in-frame beta chains kept. Entries that share a CDR3 protein sequence are merged under the most common genes and DNA. These V and J calls originate from TCRdb's pipeline instead of the authors' own analysis. This sample comprises some 79,000 distinct CDR3 sequences, less than 15% of them detected only once. Together, the top ten hold approximately 6.8% of the sample.

Broader findings and caveats from the paper: The highest TCR clonal expansion was observed in HAM/TSP patients, whereas the lowest was observed in MS patients, even when compared with healthy controls. Expanded clones from different subjects shared no identical CDR3 amino acid sequences, which suggests that TCR-beta repertoires were private in all groups.

According to the germline V gene (reference sequence), CDR1 reads DFQATT and CDR2 reads SNEGSKA. The CDR3 measures 12 amino acids from cysteine to phenylalanine. The CDR3 DNA has 36 bases and is translated from base 1. Trimming at the junction amounts to 6 bases on V and 3 bases on J, and the germline ends lie 11 bases apart. Sequencing input: PBMCs. This TCR derives from a woman aged 50 to 60 in good health. The chain couples TRBV20-1 to TRBJ1-1; tentative D gene TRBD1, with 5 bases matching. The CDR3 is CSAPRGDTEAFF. The sequence in DNA is TGCAGTGCCCCGAGAGGGGACACTGAAGCTTTCTTT.